One T cell receptor (beta chain) is described in this entry. Its antigen remains undetermined. Base quality data are lacking; no much larger clone is found one base away. One collaborating source in Seattle enrolled patients while the patients were actively infected and followed the patients over time throughout the course of disease. The collaborating institutions used their own protocols to collect whole blood in K2EDTA tubes. Collaborator samples were shipped for TCRbeta analysis as frozen whole blood, isolated PBMCs, or DNA extracted from either sample type. TCRbeta CDR3 regions were amplified from genomic DNA using the immunoSEQ Assay, a bias-controlled multiplex PCR. Per the authors' processing: Within the assay, amplification of reference gene primers was used to estimate how many nucleated cells each sample contained. Sequence reads were collapsed and filtered to measure the absolute abundance of every unique TCRbeta CDR3 rearrangement. For each sample, productive Simpson clonality was calculated as the square root of Simpson's diversity index over productive rearrangements. TCRdb re-hosts the immuneACCESS table, in-frame sequences only. Its copies lack some clones; in the studies checked, an unresolved V gene accounts for under half of them, and the cause for the rest is not known. V, J and clone size are those of that table, while D and trimming were read from the DNA. This sample gives 200,000 to 300,000 clones in total; around 90% of them show up just once. The top ten constitute roughly 5% of the sample.

These data come from a study of blood T cell repertoires in COVID-19 (dated by TCRdb to the early 2020s). As for the study more broadly: Samples covering the acute and convalescent phases of COVID-19 were provided by collaborators in the United States, Italy and Spain. The material from the prospective study consisted of cDNA or gDNA derived from T cells, B-cell-depleted T cells, or PBMCs. The dataset comprised deeply sampled blood TCRbeta repertoires from subjects exposed to, actively infected with, or recovered from COVID-19. The repertoires were released in a freely available public database meant as a resource for research on the immune response to SARS-CoV-2. The samples were drawn from the first 160 participants of the ongoing ImmuneRACE study and from 1,200 or so subjects provided by 6 global collaborators. A de-identified subject ID, COVID-19 status, age in years and sex were almost always included in the sample metadata. HLA class I and class II types, where available, came from metadata supplied by the sample provider rather than from assay-based typing. Points the paper makes about the study in general: The amount of clinical and demographic metadata varied by source and participant and was provided uncurated.

Trimming takes 6 bases from V and 0 bases from J, and the germline ends sit 18 bases apart. Looking up the germline V gene yields CDR1 LGHNT and CDR2 FRNRAP. The CDR3, cysteine through phenylalanine, is 16 amino acids long. The CDR3 DNA has 48 bases and is translated from base 1. The sequence was collected from a woman between 55 and 75 years old with COVID-19, enrolled during active disease. The chain is encoded by TRBV12-5 joined to TRBJ2-7; 6 matching bases give a weak D call of TRBD2. The sample comprised peripheral blood. The CDR3 here reads CASGSLSGQSSYEQYF. The DNA sequence is TGTGCTAGTGGGTCACTTAGCGGACAAAGCTCCTACGAGCAGTACTTC. Here the CDR3 is joined to the reference TRBV12-5 and TRBJ2-7 genes, and the full variable domain is: DARVTQTPRHKVTEMGQEVTMRCQPILGHNTVFWYRQTMMQGLELLAYFRNRAPLDDSGMPKDRFSAEMPDATLATLKIQPSEPRDSAVYFCASGSLSGQSSYEQYFGPGTRLTVT.